This T cell receptor beta chain comes out of a study of Ad26.COV2.S vaccination and SARS-CoV-2 variants. Overall study results and limits: A substantial breadth of spike-specific CD8+ and CD4+ T cell responses after vaccination has been reported. There was a possibility that the TCR breadth and depth analyses underestimated total T cell responses.

Measured with immunoSEQ multiplex PCR; TCRdb has only the in-frame clones, and not every one. The sample has around 140,000 clones, about nine tenths seen once. Remarks on this clone: Its antigen remains unidentified.

Germline V gene lookup returns CDR1 SGHAT and CDR2 FQNNGV. This CDR3 is built from 17 residues. V lost 2 bases to trimming and J lost 3 bases; unmatched junction nucleotides: 9. The chain links TRBV11-2 to TRBJ2-2; the match to TRBD1 covers 7 bases. The input for sequencing was peripheral blood, taken after recovery from COVID-19. The TCR was taken from a human donor who had recovered from COVID-19. CDR3 loop: CASSLRGPRRYTGELFF. The CDR3 nucleotides read TGTGCCAGCAGCTTAAGGGGGCCCCGGCGGTACACCGGGGAGCTGTTTTTT.